This T cell receptor beta chain was captured in a study of CD8+ T cells in alopecia areata. Looking at the study overall: Grafted skin came from C3H/HeJ donors with spontaneous alopecia (about 6-13 months old) and was placed on approximately 7-11-week-old female C3H/HeJ mice.

With regard to this clone: Its antigen remains unidentified. The genes are named according to mouse. The read gets to within 4 residues of the CDR3 end, and the germline J gene fills in the rest.

The study sorted pooled cutaneous lymph node cells by CD4, CD8alpha, NKG2D, NKG2ACE and other markers. The CDR3 has 12 residues. Looked up from germline, CDR1 is NSQYPW and CDR2 is LRSPGD (reference sequence). Sequencing relied on a cDNA template that was reverse transcribed from extracted RNA. Assay: immunoSEQ multiplex PCR; the TCRdb copy retains only in-frame clones and omits some. The table records 290,000 or so clones without singletons, the ten largest covering more than 1%. Study-level points and caveats: Clonality exceeded that of normal scalp in lesional scalp, most notably in alopecia totalis/universalis.

The clonotype was recovered from a C3H/HeJ mouse with alopecia areata. The mouse line has the MHC haplotype H2-k. The sequencing input was CD4+ T cells sorted from a lymph node. The chain recombines TRBV1 with TRBJ1-1, with 7 bases matching TRBD1. CDR3 sequence: CTCSVQGIEVFF. The part of the CDR3 DNA that was read is TGCACCTGCAGTGTACAGGGGATA.